The 17 T cell receptor beta chains given below trace back to one sample, sequenced in a study of CD8+ T cells in alopecia areata. As the sequencing template, cDNA was produced by extracting RNA and reverse transcribing it. Produced via immunoSEQ multiplex PCR; TCRdb's table is partial and in-frame only. The profile shows 150,000 to 200,000 clones, over 55% of them singletons. The input for sequencing was CD4+ T cells sorted from blood, taken at week 0. Receptors originate from a human donor with alopecia areata.

This chain links TRBV25-1 with TRBJ2-1; 12 bases align to TRBD2. The CDR3 runs to 16 residues. Trimming took 3 bases from V and 6 from J; bases not matched to a gene: 6. The V gene's germline CDR1 is MGHDK and CDR2 SYGVNS. CDR3: CASSDRLAGAVNEQFF. DNA for the CDR3: TGTGCCAGCAGTGATCGACTAGCGGGGGCCGTCAATGAGCAGTTCTTC.

The chain uses TRBV2 and TRBJ1-5; 8 bases are a match to TRBD1. CDR1 is SNHLY and CDR2 is FYNNEI in the germline V gene. Trimming took 1 base from V and 8 from J; bases not matched to a gene: 13. This CDR3 has 17 residues. The CDR3 DNA sequence: TGTGCCAGCAGTGAAGGGGCTCCAGGGGGCCTGGGTAAGCCCCAGCATTTT. It is translated as CASSEGAPGGLGKPQHF.

This sequence joins TRBV5-4 and TRBJ2-3, with D uncertain. CDR1 SGHNT and CDR2 YYREEE come from the germline V gene (reference sequence). Trimming left V 4 bases short and J 6 bases short, with 12 bases between. This CDR3 contains 13 residues. The CDR3 spells CASSTPLVDTQYF. The CDR3 DNA follows: TGTGCCAGCAGCACCCCCTTAGTTGATACGCAGTATTTT.

This sequence joins TRBV2 and TRBJ2-7, with D perhaps matching TRBD2 (6 bases). Germline V lookup: CDR1 SNHLY, CDR2 FYNNEI. The CDR3 spans 15 residues. The V and J ends lost 2 bases and 3 bases respectively, with 14 bases between them. The CDR3 sequence: CASSELYGGIYEQYF. The CDR3, as DNA: TGTGCCAGCAGTGAACTTTACGGGGGAATCTACGAGCAGTACTTC.

This clone occurred a few times. The chain joins TRBV29-1 to TRBJ2-5; D gene unclear. The CDR3 runs 10 residues. Trimming removed 4 bases from V and 5 bases from J, with 5 bases in between. Per germline, CDR1 SQVTM and CDR2 ANQGSEA. CDR3 sequence (DNA): TGCAGCGTTGTGTGGGAGACCCAGTACTTC. Its protein is CSVVWETQYF. Drawing the rest from reference TRBV29-1 and TRBJ2-5, the complete variable domain is SAVISQKPSRDICQRGTSLTIQCQVDSQVTMMFWYRQQPGQSLTLIATANQGSEATYESGFVIDKFPISRPNLTFSTLTVSNMSPEDSSIYLCSVVWETQYFGPGTRLLVL.

The V call is TRBV5-6, the J call TRBJ1-2; D is ambiguous. The CDR3 is made up of 14 amino acids. The germline V gene encodes CDR1 SGHDT and CDR2 YYEEEE. The V end was cut by 4 bases, the J end by 8 bases, with 18 bases between. This CDR3 is CASSMIREDQGYTF. CDR3 sequence (DNA): TGTGCCAGCAGCATGATCCGGGAAGATCAAGGCTACACCTTC.

The chain uses TRBV5-6 and TRBJ2-4; D could derive from TRBD1 or TRBD2 (5 bases each). CDR3 size: 11 residues. Germline assignment: CDR1 SGHDT and CDR2 YYEEEE. Trimming removed 3 bases at V and 13 bases at J, with 11 bases between. The CDR3 sequence: CASSSGTDQYF. The CDR3 DNA reads as TGTGCCAGCAGCTCAGGGACGGACCAGTACTTC.

The chain joins TRBV30 to TRBJ1-6; maybe TRBD1 (5 bases). The V end was cut by 8 bases, the J end by 14 bases, with 16 bases between. The CDR3 runs to 11 residues. From germline, CDR1 is GTSNPN and CDR2 SVGIG (reference sequence). The CDR3 region is CAMAGGFTLHF. CDR3 bases: TGTGCCATGGCCGGGGGGTTTACCCTCCACTTT.

The V call is TRBV30, the J call TRBJ2-7; tentatively, D is TRBD1 (6 bases). Germline V gene sequence: CDR1 GTSNPN, CDR2 SVGIG (reference sequence). Trimming took 3 bases from V and 10 from J, leaving 13 bases between them. This CDR3 contains 11 residues. The DNA for the CDR3 is TGTGCCTGGAGCAGAGGGACAACTCAGTACTTC. Amino acid sequence: CAWSRGTTQYF. Complete variable domain (other parts from reference TRBV30 and TRBJ2-7): SQTIHQWPATLVQPVGSPLSLECTVEGTSNPNLYWYRQAAGRGLQLLFYSVGIGQISSEVPQNLSASRPQDRQFILSSKKLLLSDSGFYLCAWSRGTTQYFGPGTRLTVT.

To note about this clone: Other DNA sequences in this sample translate to the same CDR3. This chain links TRBV13 with TRBJ1-1, with no clear D. The CDR3 has 14 amino acids. V lost 3 bases, J lost 2 bases, and 10 bases lay in between. CDR1 and CDR2 (germline): PRHDT, FYEKMQ (reference sequence). The CDR3 protein is CASSFRTGNTEAFF. The CDR3 bases are TGTGCCAGCAGCTTTAGGACGGGAAACACTGAAGCTTTCTTT.

V gene TRBV29-1 combines with J gene TRBJ2-1; 7 nucleotides match TRBD2. This CDR3 contains 16 residues. V lost 7 bases and J lost 5; bases outside the gene matches: 17. Germline values: CDR1 SQVTM, CDR2 ANQGSEA. The CDR3 DNA follows: TGCAGCGCCGTACCGACTAGCCCTCCTGTGGACAATGAGCAGTTCTTC. It translates to CSAVPTSPPVDNEQFF.

This clone rates as medium-sized (0.01 to 0.1%). J is TRBJ2-2 and V is TRBV6-4, with TRBD2 identical over 10 bases. Trimming at V came to 6 bases and at J to 3 bases, leaving 4 bases not matched to a gene. The CDR3 is 15 amino acids. Per the germline V gene, CDR1 is MRHNA and CDR2 is SNTAGT. CDR3 bases: TGTGCCAGCAGCGTAGCGGGGGGTGACACCGGGGAGCTGTTTTTT. This gives the protein CASSVAGGDTGELFF.

The CDR3 DNA sequence: TGTGCCAGCAGCTTACAGTCGGCGGAAGCTTTCTTT. It yields the protein CASSLQSAEAFF. This sequence joins TRBV5-4 and TRBJ1-1; no clear D. Germline CDR1 is SGHNT and CDR2 is YYREEE (reference sequence). The V gene lost 2 bases and the J gene lost 8 bases, with 10 bases spanning the gap. There are 12 residues in the CDR3.

This clone was counted a single time. This chain uses TRBV5-4 with TRBJ1-1; TRBD1 is a possible D gene (5 bases). Trimming removed 4 bases at V and 6 bases at J, with 13 bases between. Germline assignment: CDR1 SGHNT and CDR2 YYREEE (reference sequence). CDR3 length: 13 amino acids. CDR3 sequence reads: CASSVGTDAEAFF. DNA for the CDR3: TGTGCCAGCAGCGTGGGGACGGACGCTGAAGCTTTCTTT. The entire variable domain, with the rest obtained from reference TRBV5-4 and TRBJ1-1, is as follows: ETGVTQSPTHLIKTRGQQVTLRCSSQSGHNTVSWYQQALGQGPQFIFQYYREEENGRGNFPPRFSGLQFPNYSSELNVNALELDDSALYLCASSVGTDAEAFFGQGTRLTVV.

This rearrangement joins TRBV30 to TRBJ1-2; weak D call: TRBD1 (6 bases). The CDR3 length is 12 residues. Trimming shortened V by 4 bases and J by 8 bases, and 14 bases separated the two germline ends. Germline V gene lookup returns CDR1 GTSNPN and CDR2 SVGIG (reference sequence). This chain's CDR3 is CAWTLQGEGYTF. The CDR3 nucleotides read TGTGCCTGGACTTTACAGGGTGAAGGCTACACCTTC.

This chain uses TRBV29-1 with TRBJ2-5; D could derive from TRBD1 or TRBD2 (5 bases each). Germline V gives CDR1 SQVTM, CDR2 ANQGSEA. V was clipped by 7 bases and J by 5 bases, with 11 bases between them. The CDR3 sequence is 11 residues long. The CDR3 here is CSGRGTETQYF. The CDR3 DNA reads TGCAGCGGCAGAGGGACGGAGACCCAGTACTTC.

This chain joins TRBV4-1 and TRBJ2-1; 7 bases are shared with TRBD1. CDR1 MGHRA and CDR2 YSYEKL come from the germline V gene. The trim removed 1 base at V and 5 bases at J, leaving 5 bases unmatched. CDR3 length equals 15 residues. For the CDR3, the DNA is TGCGCCAGCAGCCAAGTGAGGGGGCTCGACAATGAGCAGTTCTTC. This translates into CASSQVRGLDNEQFF.